The T cell receptor beta chain under discussion was sequenced for a study of T-cell memory formation after mild COVID-19. Study at large: TCR clusters mostly belonged to single donors.

The CDR3 is 16 amino acids. Per the germline V gene, CDR1 is LNHNV and CDR2 is YYDKDF (reference sequence). Trimming at V came to 0 bases and at J to 4 bases, leaving 3 bases not matched to a gene. Findings and caveats of the study: Unconfirmed was the SARS-CoV-2 specificity of second-wave clones that peaked on day 37. Clones that shrank (day 15 to 85) were balanced CD4/CD8, whereas later expanders leaned CD4+. CD4+ clones that contracted lay mainly in CM and EM; CD8+ ones lay in EMRA.

This clonotype was observed at least ten times. Antigen specificity is unknown. A single record per CDR3 protein comes from TCRdb applying MiXCR to the 5' RACE reads. This table has fewer than 150,000 distinct CDR3 sequences, approximately 6.3% appearing once. V and J are TRBV15 and TRBJ2-1; 10 bases line up with TRBD2. This TCR was sampled from an adult woman who had mild COVID-19 (a few samples of this study predate the infection). Cell type and time point are not known. What was sequenced was PBMCs or a T cell subset sorted from them (not recorded which). CDR3 residues: CATSRDPAGGYNEQFF. The CDR3 DNA is TGTGCCACCAGCAGAGATCCAGCGGGGGGGTACAATGAGCAGTTCTTC.